This TCR beta chain was obtained from a study of patients and donors after allogeneic stem cell transplantation. This clonotype was picked up many times. From the RT-PCR reads, TCRdb called clonotypes with MiXCR, one entry per CDR3 protein. The table lists approximately 20,000 distinct CDR3 sequences, 4.5% to 6% of them singletons. The specimen was blood, either unsorted or a sorted T cell fraction (not recorded which). This receptor was identified in a human donor who was either an allogeneic HSCT recipient or a stem cell or donor lymphocyte infusion donor (not recorded which). It is not recorded whose cells these are; they may come from a transplant donor.

CDR3 DNA: TGTGCCAGCAGCTCCCTCATTGAGCAGTTCTTC. This gives the protein CASSSLIEQFF. This chain uses TRBV7-9 with TRBJ2-1; D not resolved. This CDR3 region has 11 residues. V was trimmed by 4 bases and J by 9 bases, leaving 7 bases between them. Germline CDR1 and CDR2: SEHNR and FQNEAQ (reference sequence).